This T cell receptor (beta chain) appears in the sequencing data of a study of shared clonotypes between healthy human individuals. Regarding the study as a whole: Genetic and exposure-history diversity was limited by the small donor number. Shared clonotypes: 4.5% to 6.5% naive CD4, roughly 3.5% naive CD8, around 2.2% memory CD4, roughly 0.4% memory CD8. Sampling involved blood alone; tissue repertoires likely differ.

Points on this clone: Its target is not known.

Clones were sequenced by immunoSEQ multiplex PCR, and TCRdb holds only the in-frame ones, with some missing. The sample lists around 1,100,000 clones; approximately 77% were seen once. The source is a man younger than 30 in good health. Some clones in this sample may be carry-over from other donors' samples. Sample: memory CD4+ T cells from PBMCs. Subset of the sample: CD45RA-negative fraction.

CDR3 sequence reads: CASSLSLVTDTQYF. The CDR3 DNA follows: TGTGCCAGCAGCTTATCGCTAGTAACAGATACGCAGTATTTT. The chain recombines TRBV7-2 with TRBJ2-3, with unresolved D. V was pared by 2 bases and J by 3 bases, with 9 bases between. Germline CDR1 and CDR2: SGHTA and FQGNSA. The CDR3 consists of 14 residues.